Described below is a single TCR beta chain sequence and its context. Since a much larger clone is just one base distant, this may be a read error. This entry comes from a study of T cell repertoires in cytomegalovirus infection. The CDR3 length is 12 residues. V was pared by 1 base and J by 8 bases, with 8 bases between. TCRdb independently ran MiXCR on the reads; one entry per CDR3 protein. The data hold under 200,000 distinct CDR3 sequences, with approximately 9.6% observed a single time. The receptor was isolated from a human donor in good health (CMV status not recorded). Some clones in this sample may be carry-over from other donors' samples. The chain recombines TRBV12-3 or TRBV12-4 with TRBJ1-1, with a possible D match to TRBD1 (5 bases). The specimen sequenced was PBMCs. CDR3 sequence reads: CASSLVRTEAFF. The DNA for the CDR3 is TGTGCCAGCAGTTTAGTTCGGACAGAAGCTTTCTTT.